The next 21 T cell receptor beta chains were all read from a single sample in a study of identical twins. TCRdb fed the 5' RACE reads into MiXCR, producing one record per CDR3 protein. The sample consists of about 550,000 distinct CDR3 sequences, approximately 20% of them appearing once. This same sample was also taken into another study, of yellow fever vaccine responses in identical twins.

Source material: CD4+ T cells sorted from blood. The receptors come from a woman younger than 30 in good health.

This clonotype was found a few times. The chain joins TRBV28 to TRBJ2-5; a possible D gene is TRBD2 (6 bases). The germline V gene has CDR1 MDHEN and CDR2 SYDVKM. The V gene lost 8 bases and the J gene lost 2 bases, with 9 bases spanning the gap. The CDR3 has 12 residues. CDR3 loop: CASAGLQETQYF. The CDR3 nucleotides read TGTGCCAGCGCGGGATTACAAGAGACCCAGTACTTC.

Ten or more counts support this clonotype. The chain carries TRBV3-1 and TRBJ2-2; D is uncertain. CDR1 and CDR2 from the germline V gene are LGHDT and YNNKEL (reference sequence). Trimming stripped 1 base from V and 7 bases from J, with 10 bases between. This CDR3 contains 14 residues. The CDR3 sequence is CASSQAQNNGELFF. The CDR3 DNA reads TGTGCCAGCAGCCAAGCTCAAAATAACGGGGAGCTGTTTTTT.

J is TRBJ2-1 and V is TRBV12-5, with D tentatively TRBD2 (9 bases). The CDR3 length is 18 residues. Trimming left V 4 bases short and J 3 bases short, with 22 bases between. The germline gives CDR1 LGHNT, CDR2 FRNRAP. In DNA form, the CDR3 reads TGTGCTAGTGGTTCCCAGGGGGCGGGAGGGCCTGTCTACAATGAGCAGTTCTTC. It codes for CASGSQGAGGPVYNEQFF.

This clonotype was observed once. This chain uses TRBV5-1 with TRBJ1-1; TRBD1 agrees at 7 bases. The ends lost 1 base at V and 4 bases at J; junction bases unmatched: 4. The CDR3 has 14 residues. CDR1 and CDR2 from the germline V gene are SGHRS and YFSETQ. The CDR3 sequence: CASSLTGAGTEAFF. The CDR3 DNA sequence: TGCGCCAGCAGCTTGACAGGGGCTGGCACTGAAGCTTTCTTT.

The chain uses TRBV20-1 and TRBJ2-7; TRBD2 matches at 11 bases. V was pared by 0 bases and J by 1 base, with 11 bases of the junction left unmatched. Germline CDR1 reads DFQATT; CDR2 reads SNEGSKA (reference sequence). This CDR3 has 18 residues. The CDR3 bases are TGCAGTGCTAGAGACGGCGGACTAGCGGGCCGGAGGTCCTACGAGCAGTACTTC. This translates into CSARDGGLAGRRSYEQYF.

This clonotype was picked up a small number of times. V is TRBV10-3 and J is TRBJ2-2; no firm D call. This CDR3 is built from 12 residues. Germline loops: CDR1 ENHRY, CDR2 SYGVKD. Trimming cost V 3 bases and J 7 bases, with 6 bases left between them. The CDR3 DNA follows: TGTGCCATCAGTGAAGGAATCGGGGAGCTGTTTTTT. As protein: CAISEGIGELFF.

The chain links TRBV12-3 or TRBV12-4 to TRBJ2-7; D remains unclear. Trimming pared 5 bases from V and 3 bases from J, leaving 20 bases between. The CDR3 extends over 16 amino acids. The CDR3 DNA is TGTGCCAGCAGTATGTACTACGGACGGCCGATCTACGAGCAGTACGTC. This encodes CASSMYYGRPIYEQYV.

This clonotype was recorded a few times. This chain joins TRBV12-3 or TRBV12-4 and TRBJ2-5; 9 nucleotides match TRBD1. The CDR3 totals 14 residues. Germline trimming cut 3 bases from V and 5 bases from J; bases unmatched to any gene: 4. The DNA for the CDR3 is TGTGCCAGCAGTTTCGACAGGGGGAAGGAGACCCAGTACTTC. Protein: CASSFDRGKETQYF.

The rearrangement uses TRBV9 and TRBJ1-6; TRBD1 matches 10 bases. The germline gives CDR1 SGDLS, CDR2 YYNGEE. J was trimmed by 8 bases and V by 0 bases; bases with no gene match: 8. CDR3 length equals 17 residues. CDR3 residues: CASSVAPTGTGDSPLHF. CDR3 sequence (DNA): TGTGCCAGCAGCGTAGCCCCTACCGGGACAGGGGATTCACCCCTCCACTTT.

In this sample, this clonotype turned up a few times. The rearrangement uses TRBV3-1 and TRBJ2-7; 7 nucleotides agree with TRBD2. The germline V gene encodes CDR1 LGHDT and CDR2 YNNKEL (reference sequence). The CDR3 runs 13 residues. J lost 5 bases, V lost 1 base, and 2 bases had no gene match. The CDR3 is CASSQAGGHEQYV. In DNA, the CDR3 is TGTGCCAGCAGCCAAGCGGGAGGCCACGAGCAGTACGTC.

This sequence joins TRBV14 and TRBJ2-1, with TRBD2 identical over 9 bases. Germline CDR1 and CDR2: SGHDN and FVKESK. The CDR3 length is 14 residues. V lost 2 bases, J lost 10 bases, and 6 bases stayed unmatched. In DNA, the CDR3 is TGTGCCAGCAGCCAAATAGCGGGAGCCAGGGAGCAGTTCTTC. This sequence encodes CASSQIAGAREQFF. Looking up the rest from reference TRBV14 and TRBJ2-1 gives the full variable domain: EAGVTQFPSHSVIEKGQTVTLRCDPISGHDNLYWYRRVMGKEIKFLLHFVKESKQDESGMPNNRFLAERTGGTYSTLKVQPAELEDSGVYFCASSQIAGAREQFFGPGTRLTVL.

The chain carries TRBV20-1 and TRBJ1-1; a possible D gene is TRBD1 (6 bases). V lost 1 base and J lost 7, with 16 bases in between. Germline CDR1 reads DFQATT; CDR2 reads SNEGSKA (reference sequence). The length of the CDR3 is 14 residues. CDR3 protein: CSARGEQGSGEAFF. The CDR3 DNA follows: TGCAGTGCTAGAGGGGAACAGGGCTCTGGTGAAGCTTTCTTT.

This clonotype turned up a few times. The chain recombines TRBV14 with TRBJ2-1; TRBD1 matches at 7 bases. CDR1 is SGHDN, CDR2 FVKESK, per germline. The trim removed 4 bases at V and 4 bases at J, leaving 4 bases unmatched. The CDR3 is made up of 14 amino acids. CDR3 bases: TGTGCCAGCAGCCCGGACAGGCGATACAATGAGCAGTTCTTC. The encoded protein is CASSPDRRYNEQFF.

The CDR3 region is CASSLQGSITEAFF. The CDR3 DNA sequence: TGCGCCAGCAGCTTGCAGGGATCGATCACTGAAGCTTTCTTT. The chain couples TRBV5-1 to TRBJ1-1, with a possible D match to TRBD1 (5 bases). Trimming removed 1 base from V and 4 bases from J, with 11 bases in between. The CDR3 is 14 amino acids. The germline V gene encodes CDR1 SGHRS and CDR2 YFSETQ.

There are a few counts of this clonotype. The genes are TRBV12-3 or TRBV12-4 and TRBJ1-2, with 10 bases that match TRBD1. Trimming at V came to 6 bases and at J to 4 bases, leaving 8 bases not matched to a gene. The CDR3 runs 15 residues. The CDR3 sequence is CASSTGTGVPYGYTF. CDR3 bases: TGTGCCAGCAGCACCGGGACAGGGGTCCCCTATGGCTACACCTTC.

The CDR3 DNA follows: TGTGCCAGCAGCTCCCGACTCTTGGGCAATGAGCAGTTCTTC. Translating it yields CASSSRLLGNEQFF. The chain couples TRBV13 to TRBJ2-1; no definite D call. Deletions cut 4 bases from V and 6 bases from J, with 13 bases between. Germline V lookup: CDR1 PRHDT, CDR2 FYEKMQ (reference sequence). This CDR3 comprises 14 residues.

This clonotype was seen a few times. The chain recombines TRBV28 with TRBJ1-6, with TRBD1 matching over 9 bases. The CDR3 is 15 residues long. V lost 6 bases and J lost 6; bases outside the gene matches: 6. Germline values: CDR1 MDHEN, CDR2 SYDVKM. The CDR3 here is CASSPGDRANSPLHF. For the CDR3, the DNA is TGTGCCAGCAGCCCCGGGGACAGGGCTAATTCACCCCTCCACTTT. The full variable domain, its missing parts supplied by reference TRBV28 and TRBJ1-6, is DVKVTQSSRYLVKRTGEKVFLECVQDMDHENMFWYRQDPGLGLRLIYFSYDVKMKEKGDIPEGYSVSREKKERFSLILESASTNQTSMYLCASSPGDRANSPLHFGNGTRLTVT.

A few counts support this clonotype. The CDR3 DNA is TGTGCCAGCAGCCCAAAGACTAGCGGGAGAACGAATGAGCAGTTCTTC. Its translation: CASSPKTSGRTNEQFF. The chain has TRBV7-3 and TRBJ2-1; TRBD2 agrees at 12 bases. Germline assignment: CDR1 SGHTA and CDR2 FQGTGA. The CDR3 is 16 residues long. Germline trimming cut 5 bases from V and 7 bases from J; bases unmatched to any gene: 9. Filled out from reference TRBV7-3 and TRBJ2-1, the complete variable domain reads GAGVSQTPSNKVTEKGKYVELRCDPISGHTALYWYRQSLGQGPEFLIYFQGTGAADDSGLPNDRFFAVRPEGSVSTLKIQRTERGDSAVYLCASSPKTSGRTNEQFFGPGTRLTVL.

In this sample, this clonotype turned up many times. CDR3 DNA: TGCGCCAGCAGCTTGTCGGGGTCTAGCGGGAGCAGGGAGCAGTACTTC. It is translated as CASSLSGSSGSREQYF. The rearrangement joins TRBV5-1 to TRBJ2-7, with TRBD2 matching over 10 bases. This CDR3 region has 16 residues. V was pared by 1 base and J by 7 bases, with 11 bases of the junction left unmatched. CDR1 and CDR2 (germline): SGHRS, YFSETQ.

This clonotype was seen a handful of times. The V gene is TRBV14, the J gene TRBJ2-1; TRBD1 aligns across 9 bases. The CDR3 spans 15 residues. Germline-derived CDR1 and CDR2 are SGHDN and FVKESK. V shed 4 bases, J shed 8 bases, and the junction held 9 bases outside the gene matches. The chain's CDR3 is CASSPTGGISYEQFF. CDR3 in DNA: TGTGCCAGCAGCCCTACAGGGGGCATAAGCTATGAGCAGTTCTTC.

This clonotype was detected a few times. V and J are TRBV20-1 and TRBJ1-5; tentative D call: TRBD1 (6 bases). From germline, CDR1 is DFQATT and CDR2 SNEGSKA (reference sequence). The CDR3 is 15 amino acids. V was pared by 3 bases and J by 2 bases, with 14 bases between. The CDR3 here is CSASPGGSGNQPQHF. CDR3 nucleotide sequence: TGCAGTGCTAGCCCCGGGGGCAGTGGCAATCAGCCCCAGCATTTT.